This T cell receptor beta chain stems from a study of blood T cell repertoires in COVID-19 (dated by TCRdb to 2020 to 2021). For the wider study: Samples covering the acute and convalescent phases of COVID-19 were provided by collaborators in the United States, Italy and Spain. The material from the prospective study consisted of cDNA or gDNA derived from T cells, B-cell-depleted T cells, or PBMCs. Subjects who had been exposed to COVID-19, were actively infected with it, or had recovered from it provided the deeply sampled blood TCRbeta repertoires that made up the dataset. HLA class I and class II types, where available, came from metadata supplied by the sample provider rather than from assay-based typing. Nearly every sample came with metadata listing a de-identified subject ID, COVID-19 status, age in years and sex. A freely available public database, intended as a resource for researchers studying the immune response to SARS-CoV-2, is where the repertoires were released. Samples were obtained from the ongoing ImmuneRACE study (first 160 participants) and from about 1,300 subjects provided by 6 global collaborators.

The collaborating institutions used their own protocols to collect whole blood in K2EDTA tubes. Collaborator samples were shipped for TCRbeta analysis as frozen whole blood, isolated PBMCs, or DNA extracted from either sample type. Summary of the overall study and its limitations: The amount of clinical and demographic metadata varied by source and participant and was provided uncurated.

About this clone itself: Its antigen remains unidentified. No base qualities exist here, and no much larger clone lies one base off it.

Germline trimming: 3 bases from V, 2 bases from J; junction bases outside gene matches: 8. Measured from the cysteine to the phenylalanine, the CDR3 is 18 residues long. Only the CDR3 part of the read is kept: 54 bases, read in frame from the first base. CDR1 and CDR2 are drawn from the germline V gene: ENHRY, SYGVKD. The immunoSEQ Assay, a bias-controlled multiplex PCR, was used to amplify TCRbeta CDR3 regions from genomic DNA. As for how the authors treated the data: Within the assay, amplification of reference gene primers was used to estimate how many nucleated cells each sample contained. To quantify the absolute abundance of each unique TCRbeta CDR3 rearrangement, sequence reads were collapsed and filtered. Productive Simpson clonality was computed per sample as the square root of Simpson's diversity index over productive rearrangements. TCRdb took this table from immuneACCESS and kept in-frame rearrangements with V and J called. Such tables lack part of the clones; where checked against another copy, unresolved V genes explain under half of the gap, and the rest is unexplained. The V and J calls and clone size were taken over from that table, and D and trimming were inferred from the DNA. For this sample the table gives fewer than 250,000 clones, of which 83% were detected only once. The top ten clonotypes cover 8.2% of the sample.

The TCR was taken from a woman in her fifties or sixties with acute or convalescent COVID-19. Sequencing used peripheral blood. The sequence is built from TRBV10-3 and TRBJ2-1; TRBD2 agrees with 12 junctional bases. The DNA reads TGTGCCATCAGTGATCTAGCGGGAGGGGGCCTAACCTACAATGAGCAGTTCTTC. Protein translation: CAISDLAGGGLTYNEQFF.